This section outlines one TCR beta chain sequence together with its context. Antigen specificity is unknown. The CDR3 covers 16 residues. Germline CDR1 reads MNHNS; CDR2 reads SASEGT. V dropped 1 base and J dropped 10 bases, with 22 bases sitting between them. The data were obtained in a study of cytomegalovirus exposure and HLA in healthy donors. Turning to the study itself: Of all 400 or so donors who were genotyped, around 82% belonged to the Caucasian-associated ancestry cluster.

The PCR made use of 60 Vbeta and 13 Jbeta primers. Profiling relied on immunoSEQ multiplex PCR, and the TCRdb table lists in-frame clones only, not all of them. The sample carries roughly 150,000 clones, around 86% recorded once. Study-wide points: Apparent HLA restriction characterized most CMV-associated TCR beta chains in a later analysis. By HLA locus, TCR association rates varied in a later analysis, with DRB1 showing the most and HLA-C the fewest.

The chain has TRBV6-1 and TRBJ1-1, with D possibly matching TRBD1 (5 bases). The sequencing sample was made of PBMCs. The clonotype comes from a girl aged 2 to 9 in good health and CMV-seropositive. CDR3 coding DNA: TGTGCCAGCAGTGAAGGGAGGAGGGCGCTTACAGGAGTAGCTTTCTTT. It encodes CASSEGRRALTGVAFF.